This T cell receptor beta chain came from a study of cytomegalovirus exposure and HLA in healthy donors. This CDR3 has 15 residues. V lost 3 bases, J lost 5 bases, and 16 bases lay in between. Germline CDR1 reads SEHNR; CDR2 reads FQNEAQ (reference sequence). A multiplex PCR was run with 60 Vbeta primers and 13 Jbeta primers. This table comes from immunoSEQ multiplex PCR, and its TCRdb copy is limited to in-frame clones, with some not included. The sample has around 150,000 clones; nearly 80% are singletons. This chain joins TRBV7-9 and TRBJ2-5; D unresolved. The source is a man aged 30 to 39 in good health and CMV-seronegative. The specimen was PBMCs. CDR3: CASSFPRAMLETQYF. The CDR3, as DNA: TGTGCCAGCAGCTTTCCTCGCGCGATGCTGGAGACCCAGTACTTC.